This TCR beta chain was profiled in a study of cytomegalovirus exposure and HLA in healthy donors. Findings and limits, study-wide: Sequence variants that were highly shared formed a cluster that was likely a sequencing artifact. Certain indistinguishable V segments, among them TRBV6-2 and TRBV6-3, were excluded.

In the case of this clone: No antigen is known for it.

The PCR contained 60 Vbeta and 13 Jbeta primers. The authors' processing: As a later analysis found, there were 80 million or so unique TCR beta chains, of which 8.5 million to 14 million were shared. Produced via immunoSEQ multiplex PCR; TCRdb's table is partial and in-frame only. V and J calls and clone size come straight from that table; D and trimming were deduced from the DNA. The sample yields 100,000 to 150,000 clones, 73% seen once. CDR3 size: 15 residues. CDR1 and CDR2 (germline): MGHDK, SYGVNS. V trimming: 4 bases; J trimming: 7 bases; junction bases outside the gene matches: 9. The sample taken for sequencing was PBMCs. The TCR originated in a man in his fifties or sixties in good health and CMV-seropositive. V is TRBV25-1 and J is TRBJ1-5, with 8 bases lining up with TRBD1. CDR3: CASSAQGAQDQPQHF. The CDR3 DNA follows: TGTGCCAGCAGTGCGCAGGGGGCGCAGGACCAGCCCCAGCATTTT.